Listed below are T cell receptor beta chains from one sample, sequenced in a study of cytomegalovirus exposure and HLA in healthy donors. Produced via immunoSEQ multiplex PCR; TCRdb's table is partial and in-frame only. The repertoire holds 95,000 to 150,000 clones, with 65% to 90% as singletons. Sequencing input: PBMCs. The receptors stem from a young man in good health and CMV-seronegative. CDR3s include the opening cysteine and the closing phenylalanine or tryptophan. The D gene is left open where the match is weak. Clone size is shown for a subset of rows, as once, few, many or a class of expanded clone.

d_gene: NA
len: 11
abundance: once
v_gene: TRBV28
j_gene: TRBJ1-1
CDR3aa: CASRGYTEAFF
CDR3nt: TGTGCCAGTCGGGGGTACACTGAAGCTTTCTTT

d_gene: NA
len: 14
abundance: NA
v_gene: TRBV7-9
j_gene: TRBJ2-7
CDR3aa: CASSLAPTVYEQYF
CDR3nt: TGTGCCAGCAGCTTAGCGCCGACAGTCTACGAGCAGTACTTC

d_gene: TRBD1
len: 16
abundance: NA
v_gene: TRBV19
j_gene: TRBJ2-3
CDR3aa: CASSIDRGLGTDTQYF
CDR3nt: TGTGCCAGTAGCATAGACAGGGGGCTAGGCACAGATACGCAGTATTTT

d_gene: TRBD1
len: 14
abundance: NA
v_gene: TRBV5-1
j_gene: TRBJ2-4
CDR3aa: CASSYGTGGDSQYF
CDR3nt: TGCGCCAGCAGCTATGGGACAGGTGGAGACAGTCAGTACTTC

d_gene: TRBD1
len: 17
abundance: NA
v_gene: TRBV28
j_gene: TRBJ1-5
CDR3aa: CASSLYRGLMRNQPQHF
CDR3nt: TGTGCCAGCAGTTTATACAGGGGGCTAATGAGGAATCAGCCCCAGCATTTT

d_gene: TRBD1
len: 13
abundance: NA
v_gene: TRBV10-2
j_gene: TRBJ2-4
CDR3aa: CASLDREKNSQYF
CDR3nt: TGCGCCAGCCTGGACAGGGAAAAAAACAGTCAGTACTTC

d_gene: NA
len: 13
abundance: NA
v_gene: TRBV6-6
j_gene: TRBJ1-6
CDR3aa: CASSIAYNSPLHF
CDR3nt: TGTGCCAGCAGTATCGCCTATAATTCACCCCTCCACTTT

d_gene: TRBD1
len: 15
abundance: NA
v_gene: TRBV9
j_gene: TRBJ2-1
CDR3aa: CASSPPGDRVNEQFF
CDR3nt: TGTGCCAGCAGCCCCCCCGGGGACAGGGTAAATGAGCAGTTCTTC

d_gene: TRBD2
len: 17
abundance: NA
v_gene: TRBV10-3
j_gene: TRBJ2-1
CDR3aa: CAISESGSGNSYNEQFF
CDR3nt: TGTGCCATCAGTGAGAGTGGTAGCGGGAACTCCTACAATGAGCAGTTCTTC

d_gene: NA
len: 15
abundance: NA
v_gene: TRBV6-5
j_gene: TRBJ2-4
CDR3aa: CASSPQGIAKNIQYF
CDR3nt: TGTGCCAGCAGTCCTCAGGGCATAGCCAAAAACATTCAGTACTTC

d_gene: NA
len: 17
abundance: NA
v_gene: TRBV2
j_gene: TRBJ1-5
CDR3aa: CASSEAFTVTGYQPQHF
CDR3nt: TGTGCCAGCAGTGAAGCGTTTACGGTGACAGGCTATCAGCCCCAGCATTTT